This T cell receptor beta chain originates from a study of shared clonotypes between healthy human individuals. Looking at the study overall: CD4 naive cells filled three plates per donor, CD4 memory three, CD8 naive two and CD8 memory one.

This clone was observed once. CDR1 is MDHEN and CDR2 is SYDVKM in the germline V gene. CDR3 length: 14 amino acids. V dropped 4 bases and J dropped 3 bases, with 9 bases sitting between them. Naive CD8 populations comprised CD45RO-negative cells positively selected for CCR7, excluding terminally differentiated effector memory CD45RA+ cells. The material for each subset, its genomic DNA, was split evenly across several immunoSEQ plates. Only in-frame clones appear in the TCRdb table, and some are missing; sequencing was by immunoSEQ multiplex PCR. The sample shows fewer than 700,000 clones, 85% to 95% of them seen only once.

The specimen was naive CD8+ T cells sorted from blood. The rearrangement joins TRBV28 to TRBJ1-4; D not resolved. The TCR was taken from a woman in her 30s in good health. The CDR3 loop reads CASSSLPANEKLFF. For the CDR3, the DNA is TGTGCCAGCAGTTCATTACCGGCTAATGAAAAACTGTTTTTT.